Reported below is one T cell receptor beta chain. The data were obtained in a study of blood T cell repertoires in COVID-19. The wider study: The United States, Italy and Spain provided the acute and convalescent COVID-19 samples.

Assay: immunoSEQ multiplex PCR; the TCRdb copy retains only in-frame clones and omits some. Here the sample spans approximately 170,000 clones, 88% being singletons. CDR1 is KGHDR, CDR2 SFDVKD, per germline. This CDR3 has 14 amino acids. Trimming left V 3 bases short and J 4 bases short, with 8 bases between. The origin of this receptor is a man in his fifties or sixties with acute or convalescent COVID-19. The sequenced material came from peripheral blood. This chain links TRBV24-1 with TRBJ2-2, with D tentatively TRBD1 (5 bases). The CDR3 DNA is TGTGCCACCAGTGATCGGACACCCACCGGGGAGCTGTTTTTT. As protein: CATSDRTPTGELFF.